The 27 T cell receptor beta chains presented below share a single source sample, sequenced in a study of T cell responses to AZD1222 COVID-19 vaccine. Assay used: immunoSEQ multiplex PCR; TCRdb lists only in-frame clones, some missing. The sample has over 100,000 clones, around nine tenths seen once. The sample consisted of peripheral blood, taken on day 0 of AZD1222 vaccination. The source is an adult in good health.

J is TRBJ2-5 and V is TRBV14; 7 nucleotides line up with TRBD1. This CDR3 has 12 residues. Losses at the gene ends were 11 bases for V and 5 bases for J; bases not matched to a gene: 8. Germline CDR1 SGHDN, CDR2 FVKESK. CDR3 amino acids: CAHGQGEETQYF. The CDR3 DNA reads as TGTGCCCACGGGCAGGGGGAGGAGACCCAGTACTTC.

The V and J genes are TRBV5-6 and TRBJ1-1, with 8 bases matching TRBD1. V was clipped by 4 bases and J by 1 base; unmatched bases: 9. CDR1 is SGHDT and CDR2 is YYEEEE in the germline V gene. The CDR3 is 16 residues long. The CDR3 region has the DNA TGTGCCAGCAGCACCCGACAGGGGTGGGGGAACACTGAAGCTTTCTTT. Residues: CASSTRQGWGNTEAFF. Using reference TRBV5-6 and TRBJ1-1 for the parts outside the CDR3, the full variable domain is DAGVTQSPTHLIKTRGQQVTLRCSPKSGHDTVSWYQQALGQGPQFIFQYYEEEERQRGNFPDRFSGHQFPNYSSELNVNALLLGDSALYLCASSTRQGWGNTEAFFGQGTRLTVV.

The CDR3 DNA is TGTGCCAGCAGCCCGACGGGGCTGAACACTGAAGCTTTCTTT. Amino acid sequence: CASSPTGLNTEAFF. The V call is TRBV5-4, the J call TRBJ1-1; D is perhaps TRBD1 (5 bases). The CDR3 is 14 residues long. Germline values: CDR1 SGHNT, CDR2 YYREEE (reference sequence). The V end lost 4 bases, the J end lost 0 bases, and 10 bases lay between the germline ends. Full variable domain (remainder filled in from reference TRBV5-4 and TRBJ1-1): ETGVTQSPTHLIKTRGQQVTLRCSSQSGHNTVSWYQQALGQGPQFIFQYYREEENGRGNFPPRFSGLQFPNYSSELNVNALELDDSALYLCASSPTGLNTEAFFGQGTRLTVV.

The chain has TRBV6-1 and TRBJ2-1; D is uncertain. With 1 base removed from V and 2 bases from J, the gap between germline ends came to 9 bases. CDR1 is MNHNS, CDR2 SASEGT, per germline. This CDR3 is built from 15 residues. For the CDR3, the DNA is TGTGCCAGCAGTGAAGGGGCATACCCCTACAATGAGCAGTTCTTC. Its translation: CASSEGAYPYNEQFF.

This CDR3 reads CASSLWPGDNEQFF. The CDR3 DNA sequence: TGTGCCAGCAGCTTATGGCCAGGGGACAATGAGCAGTTCTTC. The V and J genes are TRBV7-3 and TRBJ2-1, with a weak D call TRBD1 (6 bases). The V end was cut by 2 bases, the J end by 5 bases, with 10 bases between. The germline CDR1 and CDR2 sequences are SGHTA and FQGTGA. This CDR3 is 14 amino acids long.

The rearrangement links TRBV27 to TRBJ1-1; D might be TRBD1 (6 bases). V was clipped by 1 base and J by 0 bases, with 15 bases between them. Germline V gene sequence: CDR1 MNHEY, CDR2 SMNVEV (reference sequence). The CDR3 contains 17 residues. This CDR3 reads CASSLYMDSLMNTEAFF. For the CDR3, the DNA is TGTGCCAGCAGTTTATACATGGACAGCCTCATGAACACTGAAGCTTTCTTT.

The chain uses TRBV27 and TRBJ2-7, with D perhaps given as TRBD1 or TRBD2 (5 bases each). V gave up 5 bases and J gave up 0 bases, with 14 bases separating them. The CDR3 spans 15 residues. Germline assignment: CDR1 MNHEY and CDR2 SMNVEV (reference sequence). The CDR3, as DNA: TGTGCCAGCAGTCCTCTGGGGGTGAGCTCCTACGAGCAGTACTTC. Encoded protein: CASSPLGVSSYEQYF.

The V and J genes are TRBV7-9 and TRBJ2-1, with unresolved D. The germline CDR1 and CDR2 sequences are SEHNR and FQNEAQ (reference sequence). CDR3 length: 12 amino acids. V was shortened by 3 bases and J by 6 bases, with 6 bases between the two germline ends. This CDR3 is CASSFGSNEQFF. The CDR3 DNA reads as TGTGCCAGCAGCTTCGGTTCCAATGAGCAGTTCTTC.

V and J are TRBV6-5 and TRBJ1-1, with no clear D. This CDR3 comprises 14 residues. Germline values: CDR1 MNHEY, CDR2 SVGAGI. Deletions cut 5 bases from V and 5 bases from J, with 15 bases between. The CDR3 region is CASSPGQMETEAFF. CDR3 nucleotides: TGTGCCAGCAGTCCGGGCCAAATGGAGACTGAAGCTTTCTTT.

This chain links TRBV6-5 with TRBJ1-5; D is possibly TRBD1 (5 bases). This CDR3 has 13 amino acids. Germline V CDR1 and CDR2: MNHEY, SVGAGI. Trimming took off 4 bases at V and 6 bases at J, with 10 bases between the two ends. This chain's CDR3 is CASSSLGPQPQHF. The DNA for the CDR3 is TGTGCCAGCAGTTCCCTGGGGCCTCAGCCCCAGCATTTT.

This CDR3 reads CASSPTGAKNIQYF. CDR3 in DNA: TGTGCCAGCAGCCCAACAGGGGCCAAAAACATTCAGTACTTC. The chain recombines TRBV5-6 with TRBJ2-4; weak D call: TRBD1 (6 bases). From germline, CDR1 is SGHDT and CDR2 YYEEEE. The CDR3 extends over 14 amino acids. The V end was cut by 4 bases, the J end by 1 base, with 9 bases between.

The rearrangement uses TRBV11-2 and TRBJ2-5, with 16 bases identical to TRBD2. V lost 3 bases to trimming and J lost 4 bases; unmatched junction nucleotides: 5. Per germline, CDR1 SGHAT and CDR2 FQNNGV. This CDR3 is built from 17 residues. The CDR3 reads CASSLGGTSGGAETQYF. The CDR3 DNA follows: TGTGCCAGCAGCTTGGGTGGGACTAGCGGGGGGGCAGAGACCCAGTACTTC.

The rearrangement links TRBV18 to TRBJ1-2; 9 nucleotides line up with TRBD1. The CDR3 covers 16 residues. V was pared by 2 bases and J by 2 bases, with 6 bases of the junction left unmatched. Germline V gene sequence: CDR1 KGHSH, CDR2 LQKENI. CDR3 nucleotide sequence: TGTGCCAGCTCACCATCGGAACAGGGGGCAAACTATGGCTACACCTTC. Translated, it gives CASSPSEQGANYGYTF.

The V gene is TRBV29-1, the J gene TRBJ1-1; possibly TRBD1 for D (5 bases). V gave up 7 bases and J gave up 0 bases, with 18 bases separating them. From germline, CDR1 is SQVTM and CDR2 ANQGSEA. This CDR3 has 15 amino acids. The CDR3 spells CSATRGRQMNTEAFF. CDR3 bases: TGCAGCGCCACCCGAGGTCGACAGATGAACACTGAAGCTTTCTTT. Full variable domain (missing parts from reference TRBV29-1 and TRBJ1-1): SAVISQKPSRDICQRGTSLTIQCQVDSQVTMMFWYRQQPGQSLTLIATANQGSEATYESGFVIDKFPISRPNLTFSTLTVSNMSPEDSSIYLCSATRGRQMNTEAFFGQGTRLTVV.

The chain recombines TRBV7-2 with TRBJ2-3; D remains unclear. Per germline, CDR1 SGHTA and CDR2 FQGNSA. The ends were cut back, 6 bases at V and 2 bases at J, with 12 bases in the middle. The CDR3 is 14 residues long. The CDR3 is CASRSPGNTDTQYF. The CDR3 nucleotides read TGTGCCAGCAGGTCCCCGGGCAACACAGATACGCAGTATTTT.

This clone was seen more than once but under ten times. The genes are TRBV6-2 or TRBV6-3 and TRBJ1-2, with D perhaps matching TRBD1 (5 bases). The CDR3 is 15 amino acids. Germline CDR1 reads MNHEY; CDR2 reads SVGEGT. V was pared by 2 bases and J by 8 bases, with 18 bases between. The CDR3 coding sequence is TGTGCCAGCAGTTACCCCGCCCCAGGGTATGAAGGCTACACCTTC. It is translated as CASSYPAPGYEGYTF.

The chain carries TRBV3-1 (or the pseudogene TRBV3-2) and TRBJ2-7; 11 positions agree with TRBD2. The CDR3 runs 14 residues. Germline values: CDR1 LGHDT, CDR2 YNNKEL (reference sequence). Germline trimming cut 4 bases from V and 4 bases from J; bases unmatched to any gene: 3. The CDR3 nucleotides read TGTGCCAGCAGCCCAACTAGCGGGGGTTACGAGCAGTACTTC. This codes for CASSPTSGGYEQYF.

This chain uses TRBV24-1 with TRBJ1-1, with D unresolved. V shed 1 base and J shed 7 bases, with 3 bases lying between them. The CDR3 extends over 11 amino acids. The germline V gene encodes CDR1 KGHDR and CDR2 SFDVKD. In nucleotides, the CDR3 is TGTGCCACCAGTGATTTAGGTGAAGCTTTCTTT. As protein: CATSDLGEAFF.

V and J are TRBV5-1 and TRBJ1-2, with 8 bases lining up with TRBD1. J gave up 3 bases and V 4 bases, and 5 bases lay outside the gene matches. Germline V gene sequence: CDR1 SGHRS, CDR2 YFSETQ. The CDR3 is made up of 14 amino acids. The CDR3 DNA reads TGCGCCAGCAGCACCGGACAGGGTGACTATGGCTACACCTTC. Translated, it gives CASSTGQGDYGYTF.

The rearrangement uses TRBV2 and TRBJ2-7; D is ambiguous. Per the germline V gene, CDR1 is SNHLY and CDR2 is FYNNEI. The CDR3 sequence is 14 residues long. Trimming cost V 3 bases and J 1 base, with 10 bases left between them. The CDR3 reads CASSDQAGSYEQYF. CDR3 sequence (DNA): TGTGCCAGCAGTGACCAGGCCGGGTCCTACGAGCAGTACTTC.

J is TRBJ1-4 and V is TRBV4-3; no definite D call. The CDR3 has 16 amino acids. Germline V gene lookup returns CDR1 LGHNA and CDR2 YSLEER. V lost 6 bases and J lost 6, with 20 bases in between. The CDR3 is CASSPQLGRFDEKLFF. In nucleotides, the CDR3 is TGCGCCAGCAGTCCCCAGTTAGGCAGGTTCGATGAAAAACTGTTTTTT.

This rearrangement joins TRBV10-3 to TRBJ2-3; 11 bases align to TRBD2. Germline V gene lookup returns CDR1 ENHRY and CDR2 SYGVKD. With 10 bases clipped from V and 4 bases from J, the junction kept 4 bases outside the gene matches. The CDR3 loop spans 13 amino acids. CDR3 region: CATLAGGSDTQYF. The CDR3 DNA reads as TGTGCCACCCTAGCGGGAGGCTCAGATACGCAGTATTTT.

The chain employs TRBV6-6 and TRBJ1-5; the D gene is possibly TRBD1 (5 bases). V lost 4 bases, J lost 4 bases, and 11 bases lay in between. The germline V gene encodes CDR1 MNHNY and CDR2 SVGAGI (reference sequence). This CDR3 has 14 amino acids. The CDR3 region is CASSFGQTNQPQHF. CDR3 DNA sequence: TGTGCCAGCAGTTTCGGACAAACTAATCAGCCCCAGCATTTT.

This chain joins TRBV6-4 and TRBJ1-1; perhaps TRBD1 as D (5 bases). V was trimmed by 5 bases and J by 1 base, leaving 8 bases between them. CDR3 size: 13 residues. Germline CDR1 MRHNA, CDR2 SNTAGT. CDR3 protein: CASSSQGNTEAFF. CDR3 DNA sequence: TGTGCCAGCAGTTCCCAGGGGAACACTGAAGCTTTCTTT.

This sequence joins TRBV6-5 and TRBJ1-6; D gene uncertain. V lost 2 bases and J lost 8, with 7 bases in between. The CDR3 totals 13 residues. Germline V gene sequence: CDR1 MNHEY, CDR2 SVGAGI. The CDR3 bases are TGTGCCAGCAGTTACGGGAGGTATTCACCCCTCCACTTT. Translating gives CASSYGRYSPLHF.

The chain uses TRBV12-2 and TRBJ2-2; TRBD1, the table's D call, lacks a check against the DNA. TRBV12-2 is recorded as a pseudogene. The CDR3 length is 14 residues. CDR3 coding DNA: TGTGCAAGTCGCTTAACAGGGTACGCCGGGGAGCTGTTTTTT. It encodes CASRLTGYAGELFF.

This chain connects TRBV19 to TRBJ1-1, with D hard to call. This CDR3 has 12 residues. Trimming cost V 3 bases and J 5 bases, with 7 bases left between them. Germline-derived CDR1 and CDR2 are LNHDA and SQIVND (reference sequence). CDR3 sequence reads: CASSMRGTEAFF. CDR3 DNA sequence: TGTGCCAGTAGTATGCGAGGAACTGAAGCTTTCTTT.